This T cell receptor beta chain appears in the sequencing data of a study of blood T cell repertoires in COVID-19. Authors' processing steps: Quantification of nucleated cells was approximated via reference gene primer amplification. Repertoires were generated with immunoSEQ multiplex PCR, while TCRdb's copy carries only in-frame clones and drops some. Clone size and V and J calls were adopted from that table, with D and trimming inferred from the DNA. The table records hundreds of thousands of clones, approximately 86% of them present only once. The source material was peripheral blood. The receptor was isolated from a man between 65 and 85 years old with acute or convalescent COVID-19.

The CDR3 spells CASSFVSWGQGFNSPLHF. CDR3 sequence (DNA): TGTGCCAGCAGCTTTGTGTCCTGGGGACAGGGCTTTAATTCACCCCTCCACTTT. This chain joins TRBV11-3 and TRBJ1-6; 9 bases match TRBD1. This CDR3 comprises 18 residues. Germline V gene data show CDR1 as SGHNT and CDR2 as YENEEA. J gave up 6 bases and V 3 bases, and 12 bases lay outside the gene matches.